Described below is a single TCR beta chain sequence and its context. Profiled with immunoSEQ multiplex PCR; TCRdb holds only in-frame clones, not every one. The repertoire holds about 220,000 clones, with just over 85% as singletons. The CDR3 is 16 residues long. Trimming cost V 0 bases and J 5 bases, with 16 bases left between them. The germline gives CDR1 SGHAT, CDR2 FQDESV (reference sequence). The source of the sample is a study of blood T cell repertoires in COVID-19. The TCR sequence derives from a woman in her 40s with acute COVID-19. This sequence joins TRBV11-1 and TRBJ2-5; D gene unclear. The source material was PBMCs or T cells enriched from blood (not recorded which). In nucleotides, the CDR3 is TGTGCCAGCAGCTTAGCGCGCACGCACCGCCGGGAGACCCAGTACTTC. It specifies CASSLARTHRRETQYF.